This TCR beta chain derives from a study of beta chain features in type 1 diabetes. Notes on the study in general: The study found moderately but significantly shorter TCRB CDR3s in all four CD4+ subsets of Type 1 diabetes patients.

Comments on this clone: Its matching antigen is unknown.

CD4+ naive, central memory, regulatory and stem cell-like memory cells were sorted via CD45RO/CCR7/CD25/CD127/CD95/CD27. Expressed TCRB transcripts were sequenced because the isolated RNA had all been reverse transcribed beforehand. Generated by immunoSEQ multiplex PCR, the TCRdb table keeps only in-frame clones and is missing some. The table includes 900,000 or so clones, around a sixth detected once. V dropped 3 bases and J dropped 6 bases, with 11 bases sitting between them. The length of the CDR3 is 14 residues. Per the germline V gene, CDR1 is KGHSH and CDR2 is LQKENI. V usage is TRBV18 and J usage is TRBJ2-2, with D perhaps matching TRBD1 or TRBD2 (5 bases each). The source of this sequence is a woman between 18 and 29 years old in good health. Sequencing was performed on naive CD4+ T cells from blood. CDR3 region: CASSPRDESGELFF. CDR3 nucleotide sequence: TGTGCCAGCTCACCTCGGGACGAATCCGGGGAGCTGTTTTTT.